The 9 T cell receptor beta chains below come from one sample, sequenced in a study of T-cell memory formation after mild COVID-19. TCRdb re-called the 5' RACE reads through MiXCR, storing one row per CDR3 protein. The data contain roughly 200,000 distinct CDR3 sequences, 9% to 10% of them singletons. The specimen was PBMCs or a T cell subset sorted from them (not recorded which). These receptors were collected from a man aged 18 to 29 who had mild COVID-19 (a few samples of this study predate the infection). Cell type and time point are not known.

The CDR3 region is CASGFWQPQHF. Here the CDR3 DNA reads TGTGCCAGCGGTTTCTGGCAGCCCCAGCATTTT. The chain has TRBV7-2 and TRBJ1-5; D gene unclear. The CDR3 covers 11 residues. CDR1 and CDR2 (germline): SGHTA, FQGNSA. Trimming took off 8 bases at V and 7 bases at J, with 9 bases between the two ends.

The V call is TRBV12-3 or TRBV12-4, the J call TRBJ2-7; the D is unclear. The V end was cut by 8 bases, the J end by 9 bases, with 17 bases between. CDR3 size: 12 residues. The CDR3 coding sequence is TGTGCCAGCCTTGGGCGGTTGGAAGGGCAGTACTTC. This sequence encodes CASLGRLEGQYF.

This clonotype occurred a few times. The rearrangement uses TRBV18 and TRBJ2-1; the D gene is possibly TRBD1 (6 bases). CDR3 length: 14 residues. V dropped 1 base and J dropped 5 bases, with 9 bases sitting between them. Germline CDR1 reads KGHSH; CDR2 reads LQKENI. As DNA, the CDR3 is TGTGCCAGCTCACCACTTAACAGGGACAATGAGCAGTTCTTC. Translated: CASSPLNRDNEQFF.

This chain joins TRBV7-8 and TRBJ1-5, with 10 bases identical to TRBD1. Germline values: CDR1 SGHVS, CDR2 FQNEAQ. This CDR3 spans 14 amino acids. V trimming: 4 bases; J trimming: 5 bases; junction bases outside the gene matches: 2. The CDR3 is CASSWTGGYQPQHF. CDR3 nucleotides: TGTGCCAGCAGCTGGACAGGGGGTTATCAGCCCCAGCATTTT.

The chain joins TRBV6-2 or TRBV6-3 to TRBJ2-5; TRBD2 agrees at 7 bases. CDR3 length: 13 residues. Germline V gives CDR1 MNHEY, CDR2 SVGEGT. The trim removed 7 bases at V and 1 base at J, leaving 3 bases unmatched. The CDR3 region is CASTGTTQETQYF. CDR3 sequence (DNA): TGTGCCAGCACCGGGACTACCCAAGAGACCCAGTACTTC.

The chain joins TRBV6-5 to TRBJ1-2; maybe TRBD1 (5 bases). This CDR3 is built from 13 residues. Germline V CDR1 and CDR2: MNHEY, SVGAGI. V lost 6 bases to trimming and J lost 8 bases, with 16 bases between them. CDR3 region: CASRRGGAGGYTF. The CDR3 nucleotides are TGTGCCAGCAGACGGGGGGGTGCTGGGGGCTACACCTTC.

There are a few counts of this clonotype. The CDR3 sequence: CASSLGSGGEGEQFF. CDR3 DNA sequence: TGTGCCAGCAGCTTAGGGTCGGGGGGCGAGGGTGAGCAGTTCTTC. The V and J genes are TRBV7-7 and TRBJ2-1; D is possibly TRBD2 (7 bases). Trimming took off 1 base at V and 9 bases at J, with 16 bases between the two ends. CDR3 size: 15 residues. Germline lookup yields CDR1 SSHAT and CDR2 FNYEAQ (reference sequence).

The chain employs TRBV2 and TRBJ2-4; tentative D call: TRBD2 (5 bases). This CDR3 has 14 amino acids. V was trimmed by 4 bases and J by 6 bases, leaving 13 bases between them. Germline V gives CDR1 SNHLY, CDR2 FYNNEI. CDR3 DNA sequence: TGTGCCAGCAGTGCCCGAGGGATGGGAAACATTCAGTACTTC. Amino acids: CASSARGMGNIQYF.

This clonotype was counted a few times. This chain uses TRBV20-1 with TRBJ2-1, with D perhaps matching TRBD2 (7 bases). The CDR3 has 17 amino acids. In germline, CDR1 is DFQATT, CDR2 SNEGSKA (reference sequence). Trimming pared 3 bases from V and 5 bases from J, leaving 23 bases between. The DNA of the CDR3 is TGCAGTGCTAGTCCTGGGAGGGACCCCAGGGGACACAATGAGCAGTTCTTC. Protein product: CSASPGRDPRGHNEQFF.